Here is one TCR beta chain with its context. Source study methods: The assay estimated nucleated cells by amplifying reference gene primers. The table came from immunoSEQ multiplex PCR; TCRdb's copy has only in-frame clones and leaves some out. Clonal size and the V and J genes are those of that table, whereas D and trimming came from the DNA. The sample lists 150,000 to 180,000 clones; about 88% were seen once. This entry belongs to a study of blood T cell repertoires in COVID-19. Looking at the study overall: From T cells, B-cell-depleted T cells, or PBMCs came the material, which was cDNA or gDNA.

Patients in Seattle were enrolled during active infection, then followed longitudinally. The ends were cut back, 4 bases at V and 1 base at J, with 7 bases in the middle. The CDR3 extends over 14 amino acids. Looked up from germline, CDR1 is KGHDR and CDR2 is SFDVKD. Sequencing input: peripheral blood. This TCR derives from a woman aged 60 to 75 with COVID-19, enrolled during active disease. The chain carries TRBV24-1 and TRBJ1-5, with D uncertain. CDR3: CATSEGDSNQPQHF. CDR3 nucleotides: TGTGCCACCAGTGAAGGAGACAGCAATCAGCCCCAGCATTTT.